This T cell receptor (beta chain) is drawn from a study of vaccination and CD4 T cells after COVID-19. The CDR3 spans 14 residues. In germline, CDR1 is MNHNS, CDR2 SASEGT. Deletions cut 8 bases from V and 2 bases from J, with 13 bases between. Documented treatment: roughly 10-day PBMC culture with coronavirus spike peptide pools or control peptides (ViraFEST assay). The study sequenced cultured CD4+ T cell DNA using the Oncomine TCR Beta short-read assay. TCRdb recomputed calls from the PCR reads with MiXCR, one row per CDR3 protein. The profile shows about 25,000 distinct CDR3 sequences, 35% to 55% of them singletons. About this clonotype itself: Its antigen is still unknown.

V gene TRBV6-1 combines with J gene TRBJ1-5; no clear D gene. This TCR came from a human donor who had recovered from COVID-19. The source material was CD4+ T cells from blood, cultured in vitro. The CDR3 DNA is TGTGCCAGCTTCCTTTACCGGGGCAATCAGCCCCAGCATTTT. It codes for CASFLYRGNQPQHF.